This TCR beta chain was recovered during a study of cytomegalovirus exposure and HLA in healthy donors (dated by TCRdb to 2015 to 2018). Regarding the study in general: According to an earlier analysis of a few hundred of the donors, 150 million to 200 million T cells yielded roughly 110 million unique TCR beta sequences and less than 300 Gb of sequence data. Roughly 300 gigabases of sequencing data and around 80 million unique TCR sequences made up an early release that covered about 640 HLA-typed donors. Of the 398 genotyped donors, over 65% fell in the genetic ancestry cluster associated with self-reported Caucasian donors. The study aimed to test whether signatures of past pathogen exposure could be identified by cataloging public T cell receptors. Using immunosequencing, the study profiled T cell repertoires from 666 subjects and related those repertoires to cytomegalovirus serostatus. In addition to the first cohort of roughly 700 subjects, a separate validation cohort of 120 different subjects was used. High-throughput TCR immunosequencing, statistical association of individual TCRs with disease status, and machine learning were combined to predict cytomegalovirus infection status. A later analysis re-analyzed previously published TCR beta repertoires from about 730 donors and added high-resolution HLA genotyping to study TCR occurrence patterns. Rather than drawing on any new phenotypic data, the later analysis identified candidate immune exposures from TCR beta sequences and the way those sequences occurred across donors. An earlier analysis of roughly 580 of the donors used high-throughput TCR beta sequencing to judge whether each TCR beta V gene segment behaved as functional or pseudogenic. Donor age, sex, ethnicity and CMV serostatus were compiled together with the repertoire data. Genome-wide SNP genotypes for about 60% of the roughly 700 donors were used in a later genetic analysis, which treated that subset as a discovery cohort. All discovery cohort repertoires had been generated on a single sequencing platform. Both class I and class II loci were covered by HLA typing, at four-digit resolution. Typing coverage differed by locus: A, B, C, DRB1 and DQB1 were typed in roughly 620-630 donors, DQA1 in about 500, DPA1 in some 600, and DPB1 in just under 490. Four to six DR-DQ haplotypes were handled as single units for association and clustering, since linkage in the cohort was strong. On average, roughly 250,000 unique TCR beta nucleotide sequences were sequenced per donor among some 430 genotyped donors of the cohort, with roughly 18% of those sequences being non-productive.

The cohort consisted of 670 or so healthy bone marrow donors. At the time of sampling, all cohort members were nominally healthy, though unrecorded immune exposures were likely present. The donor was CMV seronegative and belonged to the group of 350 or so seronegative cohort members. A peripheral blood sample was provided by each donor, and peripheral blood mononuclear cells were used for TCR beta sequencing. The Qiagen DNeasy Blood Extraction Kit was used to extract genomic DNA from the blood cell samples. The junction shows trimming of 0 bases on V and 14 bases on J, plus 13 bases between the germline ends. The CDR3 runs 12 amino acids, cysteine and phenylalanine included. CDR3 DNA only is kept here, 36 bases in frame from base 1. CDR1 and CDR2, looked up from the germline V gene, are SGHRS and YFSETQ. Overall study results and their limits: A later analysis reported that several top co-occurrence clusters appeared linked to parvovirus B19, influenza, CMV and Epstein-Barr virus. A further reported finding was that TCR beta sequences accurately predicted the HLA-A and HLA-B alleles for most subjects in the first cohort. Linkage disequilibrium might explain the correlated functional status among segregating V segments, but an unknown experimental factor could not be ruled out. Specific HLA alleles were associated with roughly 17,000 TCR beta sequences at a false discovery rate of 0.05 in a later analysis. A later genetic analysis associated a missense DCLRE1C variant with V-gene and J-gene trimming of TCR beta chains, and an independent cohort replicated the association. Because HLA typing was missing for some donors at each locus, association tests included only the typed subset. Broadly in line with IMGT annotations, most TCR beta V segments showed up in productive rearrangements about 87% or about 30% of the time in an earlier analysis of around 600 of the donors. According to the authors, the approach could potentially be generalized to other disease states and immunological phenotypes. Because the 87-base-pair reads could not distinguish some IMGT-functional V segments, including TRBV6-2 and TRBV6-3, those segments were excluded. Assigning TCR associations to individual alleles was difficult when HLA alleles, especially DR and DQ, strongly co-occurred. In a later genetic analysis, fewer N-insertions in productive TCRs were reported among donors in an Asian-associated ancestry cluster than the 666-donor mean. In this cohort, only TCR beta chains were sequenced, and detectable features were limited by the absence of alpha or paired-chain data. The sequencing pipeline was judged likely to have produced a cluster of highly shared sequence variants as a technical artifact. The study listed 150 to 200 TCR beta chains as associated with cytomegalovirus. Most TCR sequences were seen in very few donors, while some public TCRs were found in many individuals. CMV serostatus was the only immune exposure information available for the cohort. According to a later analysis, TCR association rates differed among HLA loci, with DRB1 alleles showing the most associated TCRs and HLA-C alleles showing the fewest. The earlier analysis of 587 of the donors excluded fewer than 20 rarely observed V segments, including chromosome 9 orphons, because counts were too low. In a later analysis, HLA-associated TCR beta chains showed more clonal expansion and lower generation probabilities than non-associated chains that were equally common. The classifier was reported to diagnose cytomegalovirus status with high specificity and sensitivity in both the original and validation cohorts. Roughly uniform sequencing depth across donors was assumed in presence/absence analyses, although this assumption may not hold. According to a later analysis, most CMV-associated TCR beta chains appeared to be HLA-restricted, and the HLA associations seemed to be driven largely by CMV exposure. Three of the identified cytomegalovirus-associated TCR beta chains were confirmed in vitro to be specific for cytomegalovirus antigens.

Remarks on this clone: Its antigen has not been determined. No quality values exist for individual bases; no much larger clone is one base distant.

To prepare the library, the immunoSEQ multiplex PCR assay was applied. The multiplex PCR relied on a mix of 60 forward primers for TCR Vbeta segments and 13 reverse primers for TCR Jbeta segments. The CDR3 region of rearranged TCR beta genes was amplified from genomic DNA by a multiplex PCR assay. The amplified TCR beta libraries were sequenced on the Illumina HiSeq System as 87-base-pair reads. Turning to the authors' computational methods: A later analysis tallied around 80 million unique TCR beta chains across the approximately 670 repertoires, and around 12 million of those chains were shared by two or more donors. A nearest-neighbor algorithm error-corrected the raw reads and collapsed the reads into unique sequences, merging closely related sequences to remove PCR and sequencing errors. V, D and J gene segments were assigned by aligning CDR3 sequences to IMGT reference sequences. For a sequence to be retained, at least a six-nucleotide match to both a V gene segment and a J gene segment was required. Rearrangements were classified as productive when the CDR3 lacked stop codons and remained in frame with V and J, and all other rearrangements were classified as non-productive. CDR3 was defined according to IMGT convention as the region running from the second conserved V-encoded cysteine to the conserved J-encoded phenylalanine. The earlier analysis of 500 to 650 of the donors excluded any sequence lacking an unambiguous match to a single V gene segment. In an earlier analysis of 500 to 750 of the donors, V segments were called functional above 56.7% productive rearrangements and were called segregating when the between-donor standard deviation exceeded 5%. A statistical classification framework was built to diagnose cytomegalovirus status from the catalog of TCR beta chain sequences. V and J gene assignment, in a later analysis, came from comparing TCR nucleotide sequences with IMGT/GENE-DB human TR gene sequences. A later analysis assigned CDR3 sequences and most-parsimonious VDJ recombination scenarios with the TCRdist pipeline. In a later analysis, each TCR beta chain was defined by its CDR3 amino acid sequence together with its V-gene family, and reads without a unique V-gene family were excluded. In a later analysis, around 650 highly shared, low-generation-probability nucleotide sequences were removed to address suspected cross-contamination and a sequencing artifact. In a later analysis, a clonal expansion index for each public chain was calculated from normalized within-repertoire ranks of inferred template counts. A later analysis computed generation probabilities with a VDJ recombination model fitted to out-of-frame rearrangements, and checked the results against IGoR. In a later analysis, TCR-TCR, TCR-HLA and TCR-CMV co-occurrence was scored with hypergeometric tests, and a repertoire-size bias correction was applied to TCR pairs. False discovery rates were estimated in a later analysis by permuting HLA or CMV assignments 20 times. A later analysis grouped co-occurring TCRs with DBSCAN, adding TCRdist sequence similarity when clustering within HLA-allele-positive subsets. Repertoires with fewer than 30,000 or more than 120,000 public chains were left out of co-occurrence clustering, as were a handful of repertoires with anomalous nucleotide sharing. TCRdb took this table from immuneACCESS and kept in-frame rearrangements with V and J called. Such tables lack part of the clones; where checked against another copy, unresolved V genes explain under half of the gap, and the rest is unexplained. The V and J calls and clone size come from that table; D and trimming were worked out from the DNA. The sample yields 150,000 to 200,000 clones; less than 75% were counted once. The ten largest clones represent about 1.6% of the sample.

Sequencing was carried out using PBMCs. The chain links TRBV5-1 with TRBJ2-3, and perhaps TRBD1 as D gene, on 5 matching bases. The receptor was derived from a girl aged 10 to 17 in good health and CMV-seronegative. The CDR3 in this case is CASSLVPGLLYF. The DNA reads as follows: TGCGCCAGCAGCTTGGTACCAGGGTTACTGTATTTT.